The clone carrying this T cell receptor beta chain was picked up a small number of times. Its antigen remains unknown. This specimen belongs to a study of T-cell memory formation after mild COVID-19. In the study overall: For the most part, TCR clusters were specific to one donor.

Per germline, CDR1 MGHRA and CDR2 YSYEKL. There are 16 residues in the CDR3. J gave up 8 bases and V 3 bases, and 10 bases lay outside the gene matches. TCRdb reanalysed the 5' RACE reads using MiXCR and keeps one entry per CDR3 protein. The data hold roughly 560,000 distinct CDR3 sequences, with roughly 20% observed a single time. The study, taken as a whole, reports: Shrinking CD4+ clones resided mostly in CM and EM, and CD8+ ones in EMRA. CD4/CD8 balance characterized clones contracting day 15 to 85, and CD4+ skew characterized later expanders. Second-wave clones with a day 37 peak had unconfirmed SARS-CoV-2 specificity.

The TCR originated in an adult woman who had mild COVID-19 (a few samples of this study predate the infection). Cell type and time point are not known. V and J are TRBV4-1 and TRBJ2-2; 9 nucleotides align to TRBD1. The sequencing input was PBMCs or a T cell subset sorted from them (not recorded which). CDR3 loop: CASSHPPGQGPGELFF. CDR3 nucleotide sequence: TGCGCCAGCAGCCACCCCCCGGGACAGGGCCCGGGGGAGCTGTTTTTT.